This TCR beta chain originates from a study of response to subunit inactivated influenza vaccine. Study-wide findings and caveats: Authors suggested that a seasonal influenza vaccination recruits few new T cells each time.

The V gene's germline CDR1 is LNHNV and CDR2 YYDKDF (reference sequence). V shed 0 bases and J shed 0 bases, with 9 bases lying between them. This CDR3 has 16 amino acids. TCRdb called the RT-PCR reads again in MiXCR, with one record for every CDR3 protein. In the table there are 800,000 to 1,000,000 distinct CDR3 sequences, 21% of which are singletons. This clonotype has a handful of counts. Antigen specificity is unknown. The TCR sequence derives from a man between 50 and 59 years old who received an inactivated influenza vaccine. This sequence joins TRBV15 and TRBJ1-5, with D possibly matching TRBD1 (5 bases). Sequencing used PBMCs from blood, obtained more than 4 days after vaccination. In nucleotides, the CDR3 is TGTGCCACCAGCAGAGATTGGGGCAATAGCAATCAGCCCCAGCATTTT. This gives the protein CATSRDWGNSNQPQHF.